Shown below are 27 T cell receptor beta chains from a single sample sequenced in a study of blood T cell repertoires in COVID-19. Sequencing used immunoSEQ multiplex PCR; TCRdb keeps in-frame clones, though not all of them. The sample carries approximately 75,000 clones, about 76% recorded once. The sample comprised peripheral blood. These receptors came from a woman older than 75 with active or convalescent COVID-19.

The chain carries TRBV15 and TRBJ2-5, with unresolved D. CDR1 and CDR2 (germline): LNHNV, YYDKDF (reference sequence). The CDR3 runs to 14 residues. V lost 3 bases and J 3 bases, leaving 11 bases between the germline ends. The CDR3 protein is CATSREQREETQYF. CDR3 nucleotides: TGTGCCACCAGCAGGGAGCAGCGAGAAGAGACCCAGTACTTC.

The V call is TRBV6-6, the J call TRBJ1-1; D perhaps matches TRBD1 (6 bases). V lost 6 bases and J 4 bases, leaving 9 bases between the germline ends. This CDR3 comprises 12 residues. Per the germline V gene, CDR1 is MNHNY and CDR2 is SVGAGI (reference sequence). The CDR3: CASRPTGTEAFF. CDR3 nucleotide sequence: TGTGCCAGCAGGCCGACAGGCACTGAAGCTTTCTTT.

About this clone itself: A junction boundary mismatches the germline segment, possibly from a read error. In DNA form, the CDR3 reads TGTACCAGCTCACTATACAGGGGAGATCAGCCCCAGCATTTT. This gives the protein CTSSLYRGDQPQHF. V usage is TRBV18 and J usage is TRBJ1-5; 7 bases fit TRBD1. The germline gives CDR1 KGHSH, CDR2 LQKENI. The CDR3 has 14 residues.

V gene TRBV19 combines with J gene TRBJ2-2; 10 bases agree with TRBD1. The germline V gene has CDR1 LNHDA and CDR2 SQIVND (reference sequence). The CDR3 runs to 16 residues. V shed 5 bases and J 3 bases; nucleotides not matched to a gene: 6. In nucleotides, the CDR3 is TGTGCCAGTAGTCTCCGGGACAGGGGATACACCGGGGAGCTGTTTTTT. Its translation: CASSLRDRGYTGELFF. The full variable domain, with the rest looked up from reference TRBV19 and TRBJ2-2, is DGGITQSPKYLFRKEGQNVTLSCEQNLNHDAMYWYRQDPGQGLRLIYYSQIVNDFQKGDIAEGYSVSREKKESFPLTVTSAQKNPTAFYLCASSLRDRGYTGELFFGEGSRLTVL.

This sequence joins TRBV30 and TRBJ1-2; D may be TRBD1 (6 bases). Per the germline V gene, CDR1 is GTSNPN and CDR2 is SVGIG (reference sequence). The V end was cut by 3 bases, the J end by 8 bases, with 16 bases between. The CDR3 extends over 13 amino acids. The CDR3 DNA reads TGTGCCTGGAGCGATCGGGCAGGGGTCGGCTACACCTTC. Protein: CAWSDRAGVGYTF.

The chain joins TRBV24-1 to TRBJ2-5, with TRBD1 as a possible D gene (5 bases). V was shortened by 3 bases and J by 3 bases, with 10 bases between the two germline ends. Looked up from germline, CDR1 is KGHDR and CDR2 is SFDVKD. The length of the CDR3 is 14 residues. The CDR3 region has the DNA TGTGCCACCAGTGATAAGGGCAGGGAAGAGACCCAGTACTTC. Encoded protein: CATSDKGREETQYF.

The chain couples TRBV27 to TRBJ2-7; no clear D. V lost 5 bases and J 0 bases, leaving 11 bases between the germline ends. CDR3 length equals 14 residues. Germline CDR1 and CDR2: MNHEY and SMNVEV (reference sequence). The CDR3 reads CASSPQVLSYEQYF. As DNA, the CDR3 is TGTGCCAGCAGTCCGCAGGTCCTCTCCTACGAGCAGTACTTC.

V gene TRBV5-8 combines with J gene TRBJ2-1, with D possibly TRBD2 on 6 matching bases. From germline, CDR1 is SGHTS and CDR2 YDEGEE. V gave up 0 bases and J gave up 9 bases, with 13 bases separating them. The CDR3 extends over 14 amino acids. The CDR3 region has the DNA TGTGCCAGCAGCTTGGGGACTAAGCTAGTTGAGCAGTTCTTC. This codes for CASSLGTKLVEQFF. Using reference TRBV5-8 and TRBJ2-1 for the parts outside the CDR3, the full variable domain is EAGVTQSPTHLIKTRGQQATLRCSPISGHTSVYWYQQALGLGLQFLLWYDEGEERNRGNFPPRFSGRQFPNYSSELNVNALELEDSALYLCASSLGTKLVEQFFGPGTRLTVL.

The chain couples TRBV7-2 to TRBJ1-4, with D tentatively TRBD1 (6 bases). Trimming stripped 2 bases from V and 7 bases from J, with 8 bases between. This CDR3 spans 13 amino acids. Per the germline V gene, CDR1 is SGHTA and CDR2 is FQGNSA. CDR3 residues: CASSLRTAEKLFF. CDR3 nucleotide sequence: TGTGCCAGCAGCTTAAGGACAGCTGAAAAACTGTTTTTT.

The chain joins TRBV19 to TRBJ2-7, with 10 nucleotides matching TRBD1. Trimming cost V 3 bases and J 4 bases; bases outside gene matches: 15. From germline, CDR1 is LNHDA and CDR2 SQIVND (reference sequence). This CDR3 spans 18 amino acids. The CDR3 DNA sequence: TGTGCCAGTAGTATTTATGGGGGACAGGGGTCGCGGGAGTACGAGCAGTACTTC. As protein: CASSIYGGQGSREYEQYF.

The sample holds one count of this clone. The genes are TRBV4-3 and TRBJ2-3; TRBD1 agrees at 8 bases. With V trimmed by 4 bases and J by 7 bases, 7 bases remained unmatched. The length of the CDR3 is 14 residues. Germline loops: CDR1 LGHNA, CDR2 YSLEER. DNA of the CDR3: TGCGCCAGCAGCCCTGGACAGGGATTAAATACGCAGTATTTT. Translated: CASSPGQGLNTQYF.

In this sample, this clone turned up a few times. The chain carries TRBV18 and TRBJ1-1, with D tentatively TRBD1 (5 bases). Germline-derived CDR1 and CDR2 are KGHSH and LQKENI. The CDR3 has 12 amino acids. Trimming cost V 6 bases and J 5 bases, with 10 bases left between them. This chain's CDR3 is CASSAGGTEAFF. The CDR3 nucleotides read TGTGCCAGCTCGGCGGGGGGGACTGAAGCTTTCTTT.

The V call is TRBV14, the J call TRBJ2-2; 8 bases are a match to TRBD2. After removal of 3 bases from V and 6 bases from J, the junction contained 6 bases not matched to a gene. Germline V CDR1 and CDR2: SGHDN, FVKESK. The CDR3 is 15 residues long. The CDR3 loop reads CASSHLAGGPGELFF. CDR3 in DNA: TGTGCCAGCAGCCATCTGGCGGGGGGCCCCGGGGAGCTGTTTTTT.

CDR3 amino acids: CSVAGGGFETDTQYF. DNA for the CDR3: TGCAGCGTTGCGGGAGGGGGCTTTGAAACAGATACGCAGTATTTT. This chain links TRBV29-1 with TRBJ2-3; weak D call: TRBD2 (8 bases). The CDR3 runs 15 residues. Between the trimmed V and J ends, which lost 4 bases and 3 bases, there was a span of 17 bases. Germline-derived CDR1 and CDR2 are SQVTM and ANQGSEA.

This clone has just one count. The genes are TRBV10-2 and TRBJ2-1; possibly TRBD1 for D (6 bases). Looked up from germline, CDR1 is WSHSY and CDR2 is SAAADI. This CDR3 has 15 amino acids. V was trimmed by 3 bases and J by 2 bases, leaving 11 bases between them. Here the CDR3 DNA reads TGCGCCAGCAGTGAAGGCAGGGGCACCTACAATGAGCAGTTCTTC. Protein sequence: CASSEGRGTYNEQFF.

This clone was counted only a few times. The chain carries TRBV6-2 or TRBV6-3 and TRBJ1-1, with TRBD1 matching over 7 bases. The CDR3 is made up of 17 amino acids. The germline gives CDR1 MNHEY, CDR2 SVGEGT. Trimming at V came to 5 bases and at J to 1 base, leaving 13 bases not matched to a gene. DNA of the CDR3: TGTGCCAGCAGTAAACGGGACAGTTCTCTCGGGAACACTGAAGCTTTCTTT. Its translation: CASSKRDSSLGNTEAFF.

V is TRBV7-2 and J is TRBJ1-1, with TRBD1 as a possible D gene (5 bases). CDR1 is SGHTA, CDR2 FQGNSA, per germline. Between the trimmed V and J ends, which lost 5 bases and 5 bases, there was a span of 15 bases. This CDR3 has 14 residues. As DNA, the CDR3 is TGTGCCAGCAGCCTAAAGGAGGGGCGGACTGAAGCTTTCTTT. It codes for CASSLKEGRTEAFF.

The V and J genes are TRBV23-1 and TRBJ2-2; 8 nucleotides agree with TRBD2. TRBV23-1 counts as an open reading frame of uncertain function. Trimming at V came to 11 bases and at J to 0 bases, leaving 14 bases not matched to a gene. This CDR3 region has 17 residues. DNA of the CDR3: TGCGCCCGCGGGGGGATCGGTCGAGGTTCGAACACCGGGGAGCTGTTTTTT. Translated, it gives CARGGIGRGSNTGELFF.

CDR3 DNA sequence: TGTGCCAGTAGGGAGACTAGCGGGGACCCCTACGAGCAGTACTTC. Its translation: CASRETSGDPYEQYF. The gene calls are TRBV19 and TRBJ2-7, with TRBD2 identical over 11 bases. V dropped 6 bases and J dropped 2; count of bases not matched to a gene: 6. Germline V gives CDR1 LNHDA, CDR2 SQIVND (reference sequence). The CDR3 has 15 residues.

The chain links TRBV20-1 to TRBJ2-5; D remains unclear. V lost 1 base, J lost 5 bases, and 5 bases lay in between. The CDR3 spans 11 residues. Germline-derived CDR1 and CDR2 are DFQATT and SNEGSKA (reference sequence). The CDR3 DNA is TGCAGTGCTAGAGTAATTGAGACCCAGTACTTC. It yields the protein CSARVIETQYF.

This sequence joins TRBV5-1 and TRBJ2-1; no clear D gene. From germline, CDR1 is SGHRS and CDR2 YFSETQ. V was pared by 4 bases and J by 5 bases, with 13 bases between. The CDR3 length is 14 residues. CDR3 residues: CASSLRNEDNEQFF. Here the CDR3 DNA reads TGCGCCAGCAGCCTCCGCAATGAGGACAATGAGCAGTTCTTC.

This clone was counted between two and nine times. This chain links TRBV19 with TRBJ2-2, with D tentatively TRBD2 (5 bases). Germline CDR1 LNHDA, CDR2 SQIVND (reference sequence). V lost 4 bases, J lost 1 base, and 10 bases lay in between. The CDR3 spans 15 residues. The DNA for the CDR3 is TGTGCCAGTAGTAACCGACTAAGGAACACCGGGGAGCTGTTTTTT. This gives the protein CASSNRLRNTGELFF.

CDR3 nucleotides: TGTGCCAGCAGTACAGGCCCAACAGATACGCAGTATTTT. The encoded protein is CASSTGPTDTQYF. V is TRBV7-3 and J is TRBJ2-3, with D maybe TRBD1 (5 bases). The CDR3 is made up of 13 amino acids. The V gene lost 6 bases and the J gene lost 3 bases, with 10 bases spanning the gap. From germline, CDR1 is SGHTA and CDR2 FQGTGA.

The genes are TRBV3-1 (or the pseudogene TRBV3-2) and TRBJ2-3, with a weak D call TRBD2 (6 bases). Germline V gene data show CDR1 as LGHDT and CDR2 as YNNKEL (reference sequence). CDR3 size: 18 residues. V was pared by 0 bases and J by 1 base, with 17 bases between. The CDR3 sequence: CASSQEFGRGLGTDTQYF. CDR3 nucleotides: TGTGCCAGCAGCCAAGAATTCGGAAGGGGACTCGGCACAGATACGCAGTATTTT.

A few counts support this clone. The chain joins TRBV14 to TRBJ2-1, with 9 positions matching TRBD1. The germline V gene encodes CDR1 SGHDN and CDR2 FVKESK. The CDR3 has 15 residues. With 5 bases clipped from V and 6 bases from J, the junction kept 8 bases outside the gene matches. This CDR3 is CASSATGGSGNEQFF. CDR3 nucleotides: TGTGCCAGCAGCGCAACAGGGGGCTCGGGCAATGAGCAGTTCTTC.

The chain uses TRBV4-3 and TRBJ1-5, with 9 bases lining up with TRBD1. Germline CDR1 LGHNA, CDR2 YSLEER. The CDR3 loop spans 15 amino acids. V lost 2 bases to trimming and J lost 5 bases; unmatched junction nucleotides: 4. The CDR3 DNA reads as TGCGCCAGCAGCCAATACAGGGGGCCGGATCAGCCCCAGCATTTT. Its translation: CASSQYRGPDQPQHF.

The chain employs TRBV5-4 and TRBJ1-1; no clear D gene. There are 14 residues in the CDR3. Trimming cost V 5 bases and J 2 bases, with 13 bases left between them. In germline, CDR1 is SGHNT, CDR2 YYREEE (reference sequence). The CDR3 coding sequence is TGTGCCAGCAGACACGACAACAGTAACACTGAAGCTTTCTTT. Protein product: CASRHDNSNTEAFF.